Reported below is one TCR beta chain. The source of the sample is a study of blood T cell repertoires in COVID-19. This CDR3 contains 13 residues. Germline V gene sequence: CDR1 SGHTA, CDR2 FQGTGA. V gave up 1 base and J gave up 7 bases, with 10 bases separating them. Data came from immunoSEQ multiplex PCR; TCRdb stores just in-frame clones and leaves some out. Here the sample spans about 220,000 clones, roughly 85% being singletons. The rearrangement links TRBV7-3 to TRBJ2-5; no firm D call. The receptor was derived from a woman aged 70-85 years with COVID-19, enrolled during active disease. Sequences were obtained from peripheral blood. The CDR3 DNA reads TGTGCCAGCAGCTTAAGCCGATCAGGGACCCAGTACTTC. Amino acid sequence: CASSLSRSGTQYF.